Sequencing of this TCR beta chain was carried out in a study of cytomegalovirus exposure and HLA in healthy donors (dated by TCRdb to about 2017). Describing the broader study: In an earlier analysis of approximately 500 of the donors, 250 to 350 Gb of sequence data and 117 million unique TCR beta sequences from 150 million to 200 million T cells were reported. An early release covering roughly 640 HLA-typed donors comprised around 300 gigabases of sequencing data and around 85 million unique TCR sequences. To predict cytomegalovirus infection status, the study brought together high-throughput TCR immunosequencing, statistical association of individual TCRs with disease status, and machine learning. The T cell repertoires of several hundred subjects were profiled by immunosequencing and related to cytomegalovirus serostatus. Roughly five DR-DQ haplotypes were handled as single units for association and clustering because linkage in the cohort was strong. A later genetic analysis used genome-wide SNP genotypes for about three fifths of the 666 donors, treating that subset as a discovery cohort. HLA typing covered class I and class II loci at four-digit resolution. The study aimed to test whether cataloging public T cell receptors could reveal signatures of past pathogen exposure. Among around 400 genotyped donors of the cohort, an average of about 240,000 unique TCR beta nucleotide sequences was sequenced per donor, of which roughly 17% were non-productive. Every repertoire in the discovery cohort had been generated on one and the same sequencing platform. In addition to the first cohort of 650 to 750 subjects, a separate validation cohort of around 110 different subjects was used. Donor age, sex, ethnicity and CMV serostatus were compiled alongside the repertoire data. To decide whether each TCR beta V gene segment behaved as functional or pseudogenic, an earlier analysis of some 600 of the donors relied on high-throughput TCR beta sequencing. In the later analysis, no new phenotypic data were used to find candidate immune exposures; instead, reliance was placed on TCR beta sequences and their occurrence across donors. Typing coverage varied by locus: about 629-630 donors for A, B, C, DRB1 and DQB1; more than 500 for DQA1; 600 to 610 for DPA1; 400 to 480 for DPB1. The genetic ancestry cluster associated with self-reported Caucasian donors included over 65% of the roughly 400 genotyped donors. A later analysis re-analyzed previously published TCR beta repertoires from 550 to 700 donors and added high-resolution HLA genotyping to study TCR occurrence patterns. The research as a whole found: Correlated functional status among segregating V segments might be attributable to linkage disequilibrium, but an unknown experimental factor could not be ruled out. In a later analysis, HLA-associated TCR beta chains showed more clonal expansion and lower generation probabilities than non-associated chains that were equally common. Because counts were too low, about 15 rarely observed V segments, including chromosome 9 orphons, were left out of the earlier analysis of 587 of the donors. In an earlier analysis of about 600 of the donors, most TCR beta V segments appeared in productive rearrangements about 87% or about 30% of the time, broadly matching IMGT annotations. V-gene and J-gene trimming of TCR beta chains was associated with a missense DCLRE1C variant in a later genetic analysis, and the association was replicated in an independent cohort. The study gave a list of over 150 TCR beta chains associated with cytomegalovirus. Because some donors lacked HLA typing at each locus, the association tests relied only on the typed subset. For the cohort, immune exposure information was limited to CMV serostatus. Across donors, most TCR sequences were observed very rarely, whereas some public TCRs were present in many individuals. According to a later analysis, TCR association rates differed among HLA loci, with DRB1 alleles showing the most associated TCRs and HLA-C alleles showing the fewest. In a later analysis, most CMV-associated TCR beta chains were found to appear HLA-restricted, with HLA associations seemingly driven largely by CMV exposure. The authors suggested that the approach could potentially be extended to other disease states and immunological phenotypes. Compared with the roughly 600-donor mean, donors in an Asian-associated ancestry cluster had fewer N-insertions in productive TCRs, according to a later genetic analysis. The 87-base-pair reads could not distinguish some IMGT-functional V segments, including TRBV6-2 and TRBV6-3, so those segments were excluded. A further reported finding was that TCR beta sequences accurately predicted the HLA-A and HLA-B alleles for most subjects in the first cohort. In a later analysis, more than 15,000 TCR beta sequences were associated with specific HLA alleles at a false discovery rate of 0.05. In vitro tests confirmed that a few of the cytomegalovirus-associated TCR beta chains recognize cytomegalovirus antigens. According to a later analysis, parvovirus B19, influenza, CMV and Epstein-Barr virus appeared linked to several top co-occurrence clusters. In both the original and validation cohorts, the classifier was reported to diagnose cytomegalovirus status with high specificity and sensitivity. When HLA alleles, especially DR and DQ, strongly co-occurred, attributing TCR associations to individual alleles was difficult. Roughly uniform sequencing depth across donors was assumed in presence/absence analyses, although this assumption may not hold. The sequencing pipeline was judged likely to have produced a cluster of highly shared sequence variants as a technical artifact. This cohort had only TCR beta chains sequenced, and the lack of alpha or paired-chain data limited which features could be detected.

CDR1 and CDR2 (MDHEN, SYDVKM) derive from the germline V gene. The CDR3 starts with the cysteine, ends with the phenylalanine, and has 15 residues. Solely the CDR3 DNA is kept, with 45 bases framed from the first base. Trimming removed 5 bases from V and 6 bases from J; the gene matches leave 10 bases unexplained. The cohort comprised more than 550 healthy bone marrow donors. At the time of sampling, all cohort members were nominally healthy, though unrecorded immune exposures were likely present. The donor tested CMV seropositive, placing the donor among the 310 or so seropositive members of the cohort. A peripheral blood sample was provided by each donor, and peripheral blood mononuclear cells were used for TCR beta sequencing. The Qiagen DNeasy Blood Extraction Kit was used to extract genomic DNA from the blood cell samples. Library preparation used the immunoSEQ multiplex PCR assay. The multiplex PCR relied on a mix of 60 forward primers for TCR Vbeta segments and 13 reverse primers for TCR Jbeta segments. The CDR3 region of rearranged TCR beta genes was amplified from genomic DNA by a multiplex PCR assay. The Illumina HiSeq System was used to sequence the amplified TCR beta libraries as 87-base-pair reads. As for the authors' bioinformatics: In a later analysis, some 80 million unique TCR beta chains were counted across the 650 to 700 repertoires, and roughly 11 million of these chains were shared by at least two donors. A nearest-neighbor algorithm error-corrected the raw reads and collapsed the reads into unique sequences, merging closely related sequences to remove PCR and sequencing errors. V, D and J gene segments were assigned by aligning CDR3 sequences to IMGT reference sequences. For a sequence to be retained, at least a six-nucleotide match to both a V gene segment and a J gene segment was required. A rearrangement counted as productive if the CDR3 had no stop codons and remained in frame with V and J, and every other rearrangement counted as non-productive. Following IMGT convention, CDR3 was defined as the stretch from the second conserved V-encoded cysteine to the conserved J-encoded phenylalanine. The earlier analysis of 450 to 750 of the donors excluded any sequence lacking an unambiguous match to a single V gene segment. An earlier analysis of a few hundred of the donors called V segments functional above 56.7% productive rearrangements and segregating when the between-donor standard deviation exceeded 5%. To diagnose cytomegalovirus status from the catalog of TCR beta chain sequences, a statistical classification framework was built. V and J gene assignment, in a later analysis, came from comparing TCR nucleotide sequences with IMGT/GENE-DB human TR gene sequences. In a later analysis, CDR3 sequences and most-parsimonious VDJ recombination scenarios were assigned using the TCRdist pipeline. In a later analysis, each TCR beta chain was defined by its CDR3 amino acid sequence together with its V-gene family, and reads without a unique V-gene family were excluded. As a way to deal with suspected cross-contamination and a sequencing artifact, a later analysis dropped roughly 600 nucleotide sequences that were highly shared and had low generation probability. In a later analysis, a clonal expansion index was calculated for each public chain from normalized within-repertoire ranks of inferred template counts. Generation probabilities in a later analysis came from a VDJ recombination model fitted to out-of-frame rearrangements, and those results were checked against IGoR. Hypergeometric tests were used in a later analysis to score TCR-TCR, TCR-HLA and TCR-CMV co-occurrence, with a repertoire-size bias correction applied to the TCR pairs. False discovery rates were estimated in a later analysis by permuting HLA or CMV assignments 20 times. In a later analysis, co-occurring TCRs were grouped using DBSCAN, with TCRdist sequence similarity added in when clustering inside HLA-allele-positive subsets. For co-occurrence clustering, repertoires with fewer than 30,000 or more than 120,000 public chains were excluded, along with a handful of repertoires with anomalous nucleotide sharing. TCRdb took over this immuneACCESS table, retaining in-frame rearrangements with V and J assigned. Such tables are incomplete; in checked studies, under half of the missing clones stem from an unresolved V gene, and the remainder is unexplained. That table is the source of V, J and clone size, and D and trimming were worked out from the DNA. The sample table shows some 93,000 clones, and roughly a tenth are seen once. The top ten constitute 4.5% to 6.5% of the sample.

This clone came up a few times. The clone's antigen remains unknown. One base away there is no much larger clone; base qualities are not given. The specimen was PBMCs. The chain is assembled from TRBV28 and TRBJ1-2, and 9 bases in between align with TRBD1. This clonotype originated in a man in his fifties in good health and CMV-seropositive. The nucleotides read TGTGCCAGCAGTCCCCCTAGACAGGGGGAACATGGCTACACCTTC. Its protein reads: CASSPPRQGEHGYTF.